This TCR beta chain is from a study of PD-1 blockade in classical Hodgkin lymphoma. General study points: Complete responders started with a diversity level that resembled newly diagnosed patients at baseline. By cycle point C4D1, TCR diversity had risen significantly in CD4+ cells (but not CD8+ cells).

With regard to this clone: Antigen unknown.

Each of the patients experienced relapse following autologous stem cell transplantation, and their brentuximab vedotin exposure differed. Isolation of CD4+ T cells from thawed PBMCs was performed by magnetic negative selection. Using immunoSEQ multiplex PCR, the repertoire was profiled, and TCRdb retains in-frame clones only, with some absent. The sample has about 29,000 clones, 85% seen once. This clonotype originated in a human donor with classical Hodgkin lymphoma. The specimen comprised CD4+ T cells from blood, sampled at baseline.

Here the CDR3 reads CASTDSDTQYF. CDR3 nucleotide sequence: TGTGCCAGCACTGACTCAGATACGCAGTATTTT. The chain carries TRBV27 and TRBJ2-3, with D unresolved. The germline V gene encodes CDR1 MNHEY and CDR2 SMNVEV (reference sequence). The CDR3 runs 11 residues. V lost 7 bases, J lost 4 bases, and 6 bases lay in between.